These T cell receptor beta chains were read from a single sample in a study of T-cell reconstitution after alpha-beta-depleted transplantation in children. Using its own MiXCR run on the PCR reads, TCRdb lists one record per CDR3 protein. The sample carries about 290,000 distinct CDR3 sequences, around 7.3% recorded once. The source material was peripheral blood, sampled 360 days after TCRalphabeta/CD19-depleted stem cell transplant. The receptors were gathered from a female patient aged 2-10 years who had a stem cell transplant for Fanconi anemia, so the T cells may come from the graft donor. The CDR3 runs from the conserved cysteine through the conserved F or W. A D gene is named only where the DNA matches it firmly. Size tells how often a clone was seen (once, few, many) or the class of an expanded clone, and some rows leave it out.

CASSPLGGSGYGYTF TGCGCCAGCAGTCCTCTCGGGGGATCGGGCTATGGCTACACCTTC TRBJ1-2 NA many TRBV5-1
CASSFSGVVSDTQYF TGTGCCAGCAGCTTTAGCGGGGTTGTCTCAGATACGCAGTATTTT TRBJ2-3 TRBD2 many TRBV7-2
CASSASGNLYNEQFF TGTGCCAGCAGCGCTAGCGGGAACTTGTACAATGAGCAGTTCTTC TRBJ2-1 TRBD2 many TRBV9
CASSTGTVGSGANVLTF TGTGCCAGCAGCACCGGGACAGTGGGGTCTGGGGCCAACGTCCTGACTTTC TRBJ2-6 TRBD1 few TRBV7-9
CASSRPPGASRASYEQYF TGTGCCAGCAGTCGCCCCCCAGGGGCGTCACGGGCGTCCTACGAGCAGTACTTC TRBJ2-7 NA NA TRBV6-2/TRBV6-3
CASSVTPRTTEAFF TGTGCCAGCAGCGTAACGCCTCGGACCACTGAAGCTTTCTTT TRBJ1-1 NA NA TRBV9
CSALSGGALYTQYF TGCAGTGCTCTTAGCGGGGGGGCCTTATATACGCAGTATTTT TRBJ2-3 TRBD2 many TRBV20-1
CASSPTGQFKSQHF TGTGCCAGCAGCCCAACGGGACAGTTTAAGTCCCAGCATTTT TRBJ1-5 TRBD1 few TRBV28
CASSPQNGAPLHF TGTGCCAGCAGCCCCCAGAACGGCGCACCCCTCCACTTT TRBJ1-6 NA NA TRBV7-9
CSAPANGLAGAQETQYF TGCAGTGCTCCCGCGAATGGACTAGCGGGGGCCCAAGAGACCCAGTACTTC TRBJ2-5 TRBD2 many TRBV20-1
CSARTSGSNEQFF TGCAGTGCTCGGACTAGCGGGAGTAATGAGCAGTTCTTC TRBJ2-1 TRBD2 many TRBV20-1
CSATGLSYGYTF TGCAGTGCTACGGGACTGAGCTATGGCTACACCTTC TRBJ1-2 NA few TRBV20-1
CASSLVPESYEQYF TGCGCCAGCAGCTTGGTTCCGGAGAGCTACGAGCAGTACTTC TRBJ2-7 NA many TRBV5-1
CASSLGPEEKLFF TGTGCCAGCAGCTTAGGACCTGAGGAAAAACTGTTTTTT TRBJ1-4 NA many TRBV5-5